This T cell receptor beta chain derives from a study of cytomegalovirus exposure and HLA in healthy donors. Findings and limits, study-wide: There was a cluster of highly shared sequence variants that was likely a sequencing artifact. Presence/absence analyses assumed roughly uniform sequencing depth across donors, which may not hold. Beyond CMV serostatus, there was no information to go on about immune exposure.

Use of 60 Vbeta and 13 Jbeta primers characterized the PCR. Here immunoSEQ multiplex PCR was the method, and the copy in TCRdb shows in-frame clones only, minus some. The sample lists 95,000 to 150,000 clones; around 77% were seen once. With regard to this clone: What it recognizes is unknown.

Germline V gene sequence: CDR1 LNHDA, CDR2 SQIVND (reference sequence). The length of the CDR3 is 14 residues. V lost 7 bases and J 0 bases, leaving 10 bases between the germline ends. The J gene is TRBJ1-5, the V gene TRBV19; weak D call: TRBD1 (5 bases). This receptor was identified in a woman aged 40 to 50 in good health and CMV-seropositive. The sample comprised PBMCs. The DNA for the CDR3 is TGTGCCAGTACCCCTGACAGTAGCAATCAGCCCCAGCATTTT. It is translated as CASTPDSSNQPQHF.